This TCR beta chain was obtained from a study of T cell clonotyping in hematopoietic cell transplantation. TCRdb keeps only in-frame clones here, not all; method: immunoSEQ multiplex PCR. Of 65,000 to 75,000 clones listed, approximately 94% are singletons. The V end was cut by 3 bases, the J end by 1 base, with 19 bases between. Germline V gene lookup returns CDR1 GTSNPN and CDR2 SVGIG (reference sequence). This CDR3 has 16 residues. Regarding the study as a whole: Few recipient clonotypes overlapped donors; over 95% were de novo at given depth. After transplant, recipient diversity fell while pathologically expanded clonotypes grew through day 180.

As to this clone: The antigen remains undetermined.

The source of this sequence is a man in his fifties or sixties in good health. Some clones in this sample may be carry-over from other donors' samples. This chain connects TRBV30 to TRBJ2-7; tentatively, D is TRBD1 (6 bases). Sequencing was performed on peripheral blood mononuclear cells. CDR3 sequence: CAWSLVLGASSYEQYF. CDR3 sequence (DNA): TGTGCCTGGAGCTTAGTGTTGGGGGCCTCGTCCTACGAGCAGTACTTC. The full variable domain, completed using reference TRBV30 and TRBJ2-7, is SQTIHQWPATLVQPVGSPLSLECTVEGTSNPNLYWYRQAAGRGLQLLFYSVGIGQISSEVPQNLSASRPQDRQFILSSKKLLLSDSGFYLCAWSLVLGASSYEQYFGPGTRLTVT.